This TCR beta chain originates from a study of blood T cell repertoires in COVID-19. Study as a whole: Sample material is recorded as cDNA or gDNA derived from T cells, B-cell-depleted T cells, or PBMCs.

This CDR3 has 13 amino acids. Germline lookup yields CDR1 LGHDT and CDR2 YNNKEL (reference sequence). With 4 bases removed from V and 5 bases from J, the gap between germline ends came to 8 bases. The repertoire was sequenced with immunoSEQ multiplex PCR; TCRdb's copy has only in-frame clones and lacks some. This sample has around 400,000 clones, with 89% found just once. Recruits, aged roughly 18 to 100 years, lived in around 24 US areas. This sequence joins TRBV3-1 (or the pseudogene TRBV3-2) and TRBJ2-2; weak D call: TRBD2 (5 bases). The origin of this receptor is a woman under 40 who had recovered from COVID-19. The sequenced sample consisted of PBMCs or T cells enriched from blood (not recorded which). The DNA of the CDR3 is TGTGCCAGCAGCCTCCGGGAAACCGGGGAGCTGTTTTTT. Translating it yields CASSLRETGELFF.